This T cell receptor (beta chain) was identified in a study of control samples from healthy donors and cancer patients. The length of the CDR3 is 15 residues. Trimming took off 0 bases at V and 2 bases at J, with 9 bases between the two ends. Germline V lookup: CDR1 SGDLS, CDR2 YYNGEE. Sequencing was performed with immunoSEQ multiplex PCR; in TCRdb, only in-frame clones are kept and a portion is missing. The repertoire holds under 140,000 clones, with roughly 90% as singletons. The TCR was taken from a woman in her sixties or seventies with lung cancer. The chain couples TRBV9 to TRBJ1-3, with D unclear. Specimen: PBMCs. CDR3: CASSVVAGTGNTIYF. DNA for the CDR3: TGTGCCAGCAGCGTAGTTGCAGGCACTGGAAACACCATATATTTT.